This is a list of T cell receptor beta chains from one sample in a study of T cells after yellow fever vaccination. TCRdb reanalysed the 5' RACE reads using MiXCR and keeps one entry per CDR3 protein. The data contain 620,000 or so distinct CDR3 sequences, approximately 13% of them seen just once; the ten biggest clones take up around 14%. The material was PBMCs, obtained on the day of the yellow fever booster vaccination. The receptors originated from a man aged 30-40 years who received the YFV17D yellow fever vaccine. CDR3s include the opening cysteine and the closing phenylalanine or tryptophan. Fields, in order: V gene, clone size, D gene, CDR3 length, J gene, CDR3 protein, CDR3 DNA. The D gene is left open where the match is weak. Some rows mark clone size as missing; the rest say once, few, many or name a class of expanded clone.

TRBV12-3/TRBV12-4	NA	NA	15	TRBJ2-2	CASSSSRAVTGELFF	TGTGCCAGCAGTTCGTCCAGGGCGGTGACCGGGGAGCTGTTTTTT
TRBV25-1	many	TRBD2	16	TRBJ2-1	CASSDGGVVGFNEQFF	TGTGCCAGCAGTGATGGGGGGGTCGTTGGATTCAATGAGCAGTTCTTC
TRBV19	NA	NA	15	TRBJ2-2	CASSIQGGGTGELFF	TGTGCCAGTAGTATTCAGGGGGGAGGGACCGGGGAGCTGTTTTTT
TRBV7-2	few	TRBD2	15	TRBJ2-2	CASSPPGLLTGELFF	TGTGCCAGCAGCCCTCCGGGACTACTTACCGGGGAGCTGTTTTTT
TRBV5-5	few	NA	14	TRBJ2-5	CASSLEPAQETQYF	TGTGCCAGCAGCCTGGAGCCAGCGCAAGAGACCCAGTACTTC
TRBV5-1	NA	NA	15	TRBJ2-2	CASSLVTAGTGELFF	TGCGCCAGCAGCTTGGTGACCGCGGGCACCGGGGAGCTGTTTTTT
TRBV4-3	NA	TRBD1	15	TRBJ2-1	CASIQDLQGAREQFF	TGCGCCAGCATCCAAGATCTACAGGGGGCTCGGGAGCAGTTCTTC
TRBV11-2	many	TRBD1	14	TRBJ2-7	CASSPRTGVYEQYF	TGTGCCAGCAGCCCCCGGACAGGGGTCTACGAGCAGTACTTC
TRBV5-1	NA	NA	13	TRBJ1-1	CASSLGGKTEAFF	TGCGCCAGCAGCTTGGGAGGGAAAACTGAAGCTTTCTTT
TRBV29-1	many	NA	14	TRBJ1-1	CSVTQGRGNTEAFF	TGCAGCGTTACACAGGGTCGGGGCAACACTGAAGCTTTCTTT
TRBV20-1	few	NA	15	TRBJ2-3	CSAGTASGTADTQYF	TGCAGTGCTGGGACCGCGAGCGGCACAGCCGATACGCAGTATTTT
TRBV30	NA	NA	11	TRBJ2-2	CAWSYAGELFF	TGTGCCTGGAGTTACGCCGGGGAGCTGTTTTTT
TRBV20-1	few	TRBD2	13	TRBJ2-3	CSWGREGRNTQYF	TGCAGCTGGGGGCGGGAGGGCCGAAATACGCAGTATTTT
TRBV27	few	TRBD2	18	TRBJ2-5	CASSPFGRLAGGQETQYF	TGTGCCAGCAGTCCCTTCGGAAGGCTAGCGGGAGGACAAGAGACCCAGTACTTC
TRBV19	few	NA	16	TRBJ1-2	CASSPEGESINYGYTF	TGTGCCAGTAGCCCCGAAGGAGAATCTATTAACTATGGCTACACCTTC
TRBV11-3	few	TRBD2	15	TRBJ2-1	CASSPTSGSHNEQFF	TGTGCCAGCAGTCCTACTAGCGGGAGTCACAATGAGCAGTTCTTC
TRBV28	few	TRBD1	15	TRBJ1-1	CASSFLRGRETEAFF	TGTGCCAGCAGTTTCCTCAGGGGGCGCGAAACTGAAGCTTTCTTT
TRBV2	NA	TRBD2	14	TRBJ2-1	CATWREESYNEQFF	TGTGCCACCTGGCGGGAGGAATCCTACAATGAGCAGTTCTTC
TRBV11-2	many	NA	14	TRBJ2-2	CASTLRPADGELFF	TGTGCCAGCACCCTCCGCCCAGCAGACGGGGAGCTGTTTTTT
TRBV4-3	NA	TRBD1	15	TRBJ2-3	CASSRGQGITDTQYF	TGCGCCAGCAGCCGAGGACAGGGGATCACAGATACGCAGTATTTT
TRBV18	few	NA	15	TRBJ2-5	CASSRASPGVETQYF	TGTGCCAGCTCACGCGCTTCCCCCGGCGTGGAGACCCAGTACTTC
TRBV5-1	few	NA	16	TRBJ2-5	CASSLERGTVQETQYF	TGCGCCAGCAGCTTGGAGCGCGGCACAGTACAAGAGACCCAGTACTTC
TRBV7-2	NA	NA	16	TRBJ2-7	CASSLFGQGSGFEQYF	TGTGCCAGCAGCTTATTTGGGCAGGGCTCGGGGTTCGAGCAGTACTTC
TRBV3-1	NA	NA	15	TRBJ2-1	CASSQAGASYNEQFF	TGTGCCTCCTCCCAAGCAGGGGCCTCCTACAATGAGCAGTTCTTC
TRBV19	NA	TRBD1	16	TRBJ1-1	CASSDYTGGGGTEAFF	TGTGCCAGTAGTGACTACACAGGGGGAGGTGGCACTGAAGCTTTCTTT
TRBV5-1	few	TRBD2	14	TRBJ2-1	CASSRGVPYNEQFF	TGCGCCAGCAGCCGGGGGGTTCCCTACAATGAGCAGTTCTTC
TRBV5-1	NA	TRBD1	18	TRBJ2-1	CASSFPGQGIPSYNEQFF	TGCGCCAGCAGCTTTCCGGGACAGGGCATTCCCTCCTACAATGAGCAGTTCTTC
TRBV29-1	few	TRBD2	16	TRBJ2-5	CSVADTGTSGGETQYF	TGCAGCGTTGCAGACACCGGGACTAGCGGAGGGGAGACCCAGTACTTC
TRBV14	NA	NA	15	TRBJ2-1	CASSPFGESYNEQFF	TGTGCCAGCAGCCCCTTCGGGGAAAGCTACAATGAGCAGTTCTTC
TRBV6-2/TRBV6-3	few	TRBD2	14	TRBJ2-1	CATSSGRAINEQFF	TGTGCCACCAGCAGCGGGAGGGCCATAAATGAGCAGTTCTTC
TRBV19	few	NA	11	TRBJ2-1	CASGVYNEQFF	TGTGCCAGCGGGGTCTACAATGAGCAGTTCTTC
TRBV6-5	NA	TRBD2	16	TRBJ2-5	CASTSGGAPRGETQYF	TGTGCCAGCACTTCGGGGGGGGCGCCTCGGGGAGAGACCCAGTACTTC
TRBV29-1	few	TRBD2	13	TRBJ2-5	CSFGLAGPETQYF	TGCAGCTTTGGACTAGCCGGTCCGGAGACCCAGTACTTC
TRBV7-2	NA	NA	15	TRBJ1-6	CASSFIWDWNSPLHF	TGTGCCAGCAGCTTTATATGGGATTGGAATTCACCCCTCCACTTT
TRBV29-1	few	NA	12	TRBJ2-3	CSADSSTDTQYF	TGCAGCGCCGATTCTAGCACAGATACGCAGTATTTT
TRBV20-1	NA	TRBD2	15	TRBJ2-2	CSAAREARGTGELFF	TGCAGTGCTGCCCGGGAGGCCAGAGGGACCGGGGAGCTGTTTTTT
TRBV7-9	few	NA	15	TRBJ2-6	CASSGAFSGANVLTF	TGTGCCAGCAGCGGAGCGTTCTCTGGGGCCAACGTCCTGACTTTC
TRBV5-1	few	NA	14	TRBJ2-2	CASSLDRVTGELFF	TGCGCCAGCAGCTTGGATAGGGTCACCGGGGAGCTGTTTTTT
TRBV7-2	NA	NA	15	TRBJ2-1	CASSLAARTYNEQFF	TGTGCCAGCAGCTTAGCGGCCAGGACCTACAATGAGCAGTTCTTC
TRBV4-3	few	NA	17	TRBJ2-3	CASSQDVSSPGTDTQYF	TGCGCCAGCAGCCAAGACGTCTCTAGTCCAGGCACAGATACGCAGTATTTT